This passage covers 2 T cell receptor beta chains from one sample sequenced in a study of spatial heterogeneity in lung cancer. TCRdb called the 5' RACE reads again in MiXCR, with one record for every CDR3 protein. The table has 95,000 to 130,000 distinct CDR3 sequences, 9.5% to 15% seen once. Time point defined: blood at routine non-recurrence follow-up after resection. The input material, whole RNA from tumor, nontumor lung or frozen PBMC, was sequenced unsorted. The sample was PBMCs, taken at follow-up. All receptors derive from a male donor with early-stage non-small cell lung cancer.

This clonotype occurred many times. The genes are TRBV6-5 and TRBJ1-1; perhaps TRBD1 as D (5 bases). Germline loops: CDR1 MNHEY, CDR2 SVGAGI. The V gene lost 7 bases and the J gene lost 4 bases, with 10 bases spanning the gap. This CDR3 comprises 12 residues. This CDR3 reads CASKGRGTEAFF. CDR3 DNA sequence: TGTGCCAGCAAGGGACGGGGCACTGAAGCTTTCTTT.

This clonotype was counted ten times or more. The rearrangement uses TRBV30 and TRBJ2-5; 8 nucleotides match TRBD2. Trimming took 2 bases from V and 1 from J; bases not matched to a gene: 6. This CDR3 contains 15 residues. The germline V gene encodes CDR1 GTSNPN and CDR2 SVGIG (reference sequence). CDR3 bases: TGTGCCTGGAGTCGAGCTAGCGGGCGCCAAGAGACCCAGTACTTC. It yields the protein CAWSRASGRQETQYF. Variable domain in full (rest from reference TRBV30 and TRBJ2-5): SQTIHQWPATLVQPVGSPLSLECTVEGTSNPNLYWYRQAAGRGLQLLFYSVGIGQISSEVPQNLSASRPQDRQFILSSKKLLLSDSGFYLCAWSRASGRQETQYFGPGTRLLVL.